The rows below give T cell receptor beta chains drawn from one sample of a study of T cell responses to AZD1222 COVID-19 vaccine. The protocol was immunoSEQ multiplex PCR, while the TCRdb copy is restricted to in-frame clones and leaves out a portion. The table includes fewer than 120,000 clones, approximately 92% detected once. Material: peripheral blood, obtained 28 days after the second AZD1222 dose. The receptors shown here come from an adult who received the AZD1222 COVID-19 vaccine. Each CDR3 is given with its conserved first and last residue. Each record gives: D gene, J gene, V gene, CDR3 length, CDR3 protein. The D gene is left open where the match is weak.

TRBD1,TRBJ1-4,TRBV28,13,CASSGTGGEKLFF
TRBD1,TRBJ2-5,TRBV9,16,CASSVGDRGSIWTQYF
TRBD1,TRBJ2-7,TRBV6-2/TRBV6-3,15,CASSYETGTVYEQYF
NA,TRBJ1-3,TRBV6-2/TRBV6-3,16,CASSPPGSFSGNTIYF
NA,TRBJ1-1,TRBV11-2,17,CASSRTANGGLGTEAFF
TRBD2,TRBJ2-1,TRBV4-2,17,CASSQANRGGARNEQFF
NA,TRBJ2-4,TRBV12-3/TRBV12-4,13,CASAGSAKNIQYF
TRBD1,TRBJ2-2,TRBV5-1,16,CASSLAVTGTTGELFF
NA,TRBJ2-7,TRBV30,11,CAWGGNYEQYF
NA,TRBJ2-7,TRBV2,12,CASSGDAYEQYF
TRBD2,TRBJ2-7,TRBV19,15,CASSSPDGGAYEQYF
NA,TRBJ2-3,TRBV5-4,15,CASSFARANTDTQYF
NA,TRBJ1-2,TRBV6-2/TRBV6-3,13,CASSNSVTYGYTF
NA,TRBJ1-5,TRBV11-2,15,CASSSQGDSNQPQHF
NA,TRBJ2-7,TRBV10-3,13,CAIKLQGTVEQYF
TRBD1,TRBJ1-2,TRBV2,12,CASRTGVVGYTF
NA,TRBJ2-5,TRBV18,14,CASSPKGYQETQYF
NA,TRBJ2-1,TRBV27,16,CASIGRGSSSYNEQFF
TRBD1,TRBJ2-6,TRBV27,19,CASSFYRGTGGSGANVLTF
NA,TRBJ1-2,TRBV18,14,CASSPGAVRYGYTF
NA,TRBJ1-2,TRBV7-8,14,CASSLAGTNYGYTF
TRBD1,TRBJ2-3,TRBV6-1,14,CASSPTGPTDTQYF
NA,TRBJ2-7,TRBV6-6,13,CASSQIQGYEQYF
NA,TRBJ1-4,TRBV7-2,13,CASSLELEEKLFF
NA,TRBJ1-5,TRBV28,17,CASSLEFYGQRNQPQHF
NA,TRBJ1-1,TRBV10-3,12,CAIRASNTEAFF
TRBD1,TRBJ2-2,TRBV18,18,CASSQKPTGTGNTGELFF
NA,TRBJ2-7,TRBV3-1/TRBV3-2,15,CASSQDPLSSYEQYF
NA,TRBJ2-5,TRBV2,15,CASRLLQNHQETQYF
TRBD1,TRBJ2-7,TRBV5-1,14,CASSSATGTYEQYF
NA,TRBJ1-5,TRBV7-2,15,CASSLEGGSNQPQHF
NA,TRBJ1-2,TRBV7-2,13,CASSLAVSYGYTF
NA,TRBJ2-3,TRBV11-1,12,CASSFWEDTQYF
NA,TRBJ1-5,TRBV6-1,16,CASSEAGLGSNQPQHF
NA,TRBJ1-1,TRBV5-1,14,CASSLVVMNTEAFF
NA,TRBJ1-5,TRBV5-1,14,CASSYEGDNQPQHF
NA,TRBJ2-3,TRBV24-1,16,CATSDPVRGSTDTQYF
NA,TRBJ2-2,TRBV14,12,CASSLRTGELFF
NA,TRBJ2-2,TRBV18,18,CASSPRQGSRANTGELFF
TRBD1,TRBJ1-1,TRBV10-3,15,CAISAGTGVWTEAFF
TRBD1,TRBJ2-3,TRBV9,15,CASSVAGGGTDTQYF
TRBD1,TRBJ2-1,TRBV4-3,14,CASSETGGSGEQFF
TRBD2,TRBJ2-3,TRBV6-4,15,CASSDAGGSTDTQYF
NA,TRBJ2-3,TRBV11-1,15,CASSSTPPGVDTQYF
NA,TRBJ2-5,TRBV7-2,14,CASSLGGTQETQYF